These 5 T cell receptor beta chains were sequenced from one sample in a study of T cells after yellow fever vaccination. MiXCR, run by TCRdb on the 5' RACE reads, gives a single entry per CDR3 protein. The sample holds tens of thousands of distinct CDR3 sequences, around 5% seen once. Sample: CD4+ T cells sorted from PBMCs, taken about 2 weeks after the first yellow fever vaccination. These receptors came from a man between 18 and 35 years old who received the YFV17D yellow fever vaccine.

This clonotype was picked up many times. The CDR3 DNA follows: TGTGCCAGTAGTAAACAGGGAATTTGGGGAATGAACACTGAAGCTTTCTTT. It translates to CASSKQGIWGMNTEAFF. The chain links TRBV19 to TRBJ1-1; possible D gene TRBD1, 6 bases. Germline loops: CDR1 LNHDA, CDR2 SQIVND (reference sequence). This CDR3 is 17 amino acids long. Deletions cut 4 bases from V and 0 bases from J, with 18 bases between.

This clonotype was found many times. This chain joins TRBV20-1 and TRBJ1-1; weak D call: TRBD1 (5 bases). CDR3 length: 15 amino acids. The V end was cut by 3 bases, the J end by 1 base, with 15 bases between. The germline V gene encodes CDR1 DFQATT and CDR2 SNEGSKA (reference sequence). DNA for the CDR3: TGCAGTGCTAGGCTTAAGGGGAATCGGAACACTGAAGCTTTCTTT. It specifies CSARLKGNRNTEAFF.

This clonotype was seen ten or more times. The V gene is TRBV5-1, the J gene TRBJ1-1; 11 bases are shared with TRBD1. This CDR3 has 13 residues. The V segment lost 10 bases and the J segment 3 bases; nucleotides outside the gene matches: 5. Looked up from germline, CDR1 is SGHRS and CDR2 is YFSETQ. The DNA of the CDR3 is TGCGCCCGGGCGGGACAGGGGGACACTGAAGCTTTCTTT. Residues: CARAGQGDTEAFF.

This clonotype showed up many times. This chain connects TRBV5-1 to TRBJ2-5; D gene ambiguous. Trimming pared 2 bases from V and 0 bases from J, leaving 11 bases between. CDR3 length: 15 amino acids. In germline, CDR1 is SGHRS, CDR2 YFSETQ. The CDR3 reads CASSFLAGNQETQYF. CDR3 DNA: TGCGCCAGCAGCTTCCTTGCAGGAAACCAAGAGACCCAGTACTTC.

V gene TRBV11-3 combines with J gene TRBJ2-3, with TRBD1 identical over 10 bases. The CDR3 is 18 residues long. With V trimmed by 5 bases and J by 4 bases, 15 bases remained unmatched. The germline CDR1 and CDR2 sequences are SGHNT and YENEEA. The CDR3 sequence: CASSLRRAGTGVPDTQYF. CDR3 sequence (DNA): TGTGCCAGCAGCCTCCGGAGAGCCGGGACAGGGGTCCCAGATACGCAGTATTTT.